This entry is about one T cell receptor beta chain. The V and J ends lost 8 bases and 2 bases respectively, with 17 bases between them. This CDR3 has 15 residues. Germline V lookup: CDR1 SGHTS, CDR2 YDEGEE. This record belongs to a study of blood T cell repertoires in COVID-19. About the research overall: Nucleic acid was either cDNA or gDNA, and it came from T cells, B-cell-depleted T cells, or PBMCs.

Study processing details: Estimation of nucleated cell counts was performed using reference gene primer amplification. Assay: immunoSEQ multiplex PCR; the TCRdb copy retains only in-frame clones and omits some. V, J and clone size are taken as reported in that table, and D and trimming were inferred from the DNA itself. Found here are 70,000 to 95,000 clones, less than 85% of them singletons; the top ten hold 13%. This receptor was identified in a human donor in a cohort sampled during active COVID-19. Sequencing was performed on peripheral blood. J is TRBJ1-3 and V is TRBV5-8, with D maybe TRBD1 (6 bases). The CDR3 sequence: CASRSVGATGNTIYF. DNA for the CDR3: TGTGCCAGTAGATCCGTGGGGGCCACTGGAAACACCATATATTTT.